One and the same sample provided the 13 T cell receptor beta chains below, sequenced in a study of blood T cells in healthy people across ages. With a J-beta primer mix and a sample-barcoded 5' primer, a second PCR ran 7 to 11 cycles. TCRdb reanalysed the 5' RACE reads using MiXCR and keeps one entry per CDR3 protein. Seen here are roughly 680,000 distinct CDR3 sequences, roughly 49% observed once, and the top ten hold about 32%. Sequenced: blood. All receptors come from a woman in her fifties or sixties in good health.

The chain joins TRBV7-2 to TRBJ2-7; TRBD2 agrees at 7 bases. J lost 0 bases, V lost 2 bases, and 4 bases had no gene match. CDR1 is SGHTA and CDR2 is FQGNSA in the germline V gene. CDR3 size: 15 residues. The CDR3 coding sequence is TGTGCCAGCAGCTTATTTCCTAGCGGCTCCTACGAGCAGTACTTC. It specifies CASSLFPSGSYEQYF.

This sequence joins TRBV7-2 and TRBJ2-3, with 10 bases aligning to TRBD2. The CDR3 length is 16 residues. Germline CDR1 SGHTA, CDR2 FQGNSA. The V gene end was trimmed by 5 bases and the J gene end by 0 bases; junction bases not matched to a gene: 5. The CDR3 DNA sequence: TGTGCCAGCAGCCCAAGGACTAGCGGTAGCACAGATACGCAGTATTTT. The encoded protein is CASSPRTSGSTDTQYF.

This chain connects TRBV5-1 to TRBJ2-1, with 12 bases lining up with TRBD2. The trim removed 0 bases at V and 1 base at J, leaving 2 bases unmatched. The germline gives CDR1 SGHRS, CDR2 YFSETQ. The CDR3 is made up of 17 amino acids. The CDR3 sequence: CASSLATSGSSYNEQFF. The CDR3 region has the DNA TGCGCCAGCAGCTTGGCGACTAGCGGGAGTTCCTACAATGAGCAGTTCTTC.

The chain is built from TRBV5-1 and TRBJ2-7; TRBD1 aligns across 8 bases. The V gene end was trimmed by 3 bases and the J gene end by 4 bases; junction bases not matched to a gene: 6. Germline assignment: CDR1 SGHRS and CDR2 YFSETQ. CDR3 length equals 14 residues. The CDR3 DNA reads as TGCGCCAGCAGCTCCTCAGGGGGCCAGTACGAGCAGTACTTC. It encodes CASSSSGGQYEQYF.

The rearrangement uses TRBV3-1 and TRBJ1-2; maybe TRBD1 (5 bases). The CDR3 sequence is 12 residues long. V was clipped by 4 bases and J by 8 bases, with 11 bases between them. The V gene's germline CDR1 is LGHDT and CDR2 YNNKEL (reference sequence). The CDR3 spells CASSPQGRGYTF. The CDR3 bases are TGTGCCAGCAGCCCCCAGGGCAGGGGCTACACCTTC.

The chain combines TRBV20-1 with TRBJ2-4; D uncertain. This CDR3 has 14 amino acids. V was shortened by 6 bases and J by 0 bases, with 12 bases between the two germline ends. Germline assignment: CDR1 DFQATT and CDR2 SNEGSKA (reference sequence). The CDR3 DNA reads TGCAGTGCCACAACAGAGCCAGCCAAAAACATTCAGTACTTC. It encodes CSATTEPAKNIQYF.

With regard to this clonotype: Germline is not matched at one junction end, which may reflect a read error. This chain connects TRBV28 to TRBJ2-5; 8 nucleotides line up with TRBD2. The DNA end is more similar to TRBJ2-7, so the J call may be wrong. CDR1 and CDR2 from the germline V gene are MDHEN and SYDVKM. This CDR3 is built from 16 residues. CDR3 coding DNA: TGTACCAGCAGTTTTCTTCAGCGGGAGCAATCCTACGAGCAGTACTTC. Translated, it gives CTSSFLQREQSYEQYF.

A few counts support this clonotype. The gene calls are TRBV6-2 or TRBV6-3 and TRBJ2-7; no clear D. V was clipped by 6 bases and J by 5 bases, with 11 bases between them. There are 12 residues in the CDR3. From germline, CDR1 is MNHEY and CDR2 SVGEGT. The DNA for the CDR3 is TGTGCCAGCAGCTCTCCATATGACGAGCAGTACTTC. It specifies CASSSPYDEQYF.

This clonotype was seen at least ten times. This chain uses TRBV27 with TRBJ2-1; 15 nucleotides align to TRBD2. J was trimmed by 7 bases and V by 4 bases; bases with no gene match: 8. Germline V lookup: CDR1 MNHEY, CDR2 SMNVEV (reference sequence). CDR3 length: 17 residues. CDR3 bases: TGTGCCAGCAGTTCTCGGACTAGCGGGAGGGAAGGTAATGAGCAGTTCTTC. Protein product: CASSSRTSGREGNEQFF.

V gene TRBV20-1 combines with J gene TRBJ2-3; D gene unclear. Germline-derived CDR1 and CDR2 are DFQATT and SNEGSKA (reference sequence). Trimming took 6 bases from V and 6 from J, leaving 10 bases between them. The CDR3 runs to 11 residues. The CDR3 region is CSAPKADTQYF. CDR3 nucleotide sequence: TGCAGTGCACCCAAAGCGGATACGCAGTATTTT.

V gene TRBV20-1 combines with J gene TRBJ2-7; a possible D gene is TRBD1 (6 bases). There are 15 residues in the CDR3. Germline assignment: CDR1 DFQATT and CDR2 SNEGSKA (reference sequence). Deletions cut 4 bases from V and 2 bases from J, with 18 bases between. This CDR3 reads CSANPLGSGAYEQYF. In DNA form, the CDR3 reads TGCAGTGCTAACCCCCTCGGTTCAGGGGCCTACGAGCAGTACTTC.

Only a few counts were recorded for this clonotype. The rearrangement joins TRBV29-1 to TRBJ2-7, with D maybe TRBD2 (6 bases). Germline CDR1 is SQVTM and CDR2 is ANQGSEA. Between the trimmed V and J ends, which lost 5 bases and 4 bases, there was a span of 15 bases. The CDR3 length is 13 residues. The CDR3 region is CSVQTMGGYEQYF. The DNA of the CDR3 is TGCAGCGTTCAAACAATGGGGGGTTACGAGCAGTACTTC.

This clonotype was seen repeatedly, ten times or more. V is TRBV20-1 and J is TRBJ2-7; D is unclear. The CDR3 is made up of 18 amino acids. Germline values: CDR1 DFQATT, CDR2 SNEGSKA (reference sequence). V was cut by 0 bases and J by 3 bases, with 24 bases left in between. CDR3 nucleotides: TGCAGTGCTAGAGATCGGCCAGGCGCCCGTAGGACCCACTACGAGCAGTACTTC. It encodes CSARDRPGARRTHYEQYF.